This T cell receptor (beta chain) was observed in a study of blood T cells in healthy people across ages. The germline CDR1 and CDR2 sequences are KGHDR and SFDVKD. V was trimmed by 2 bases and J by 9 bases, leaving 21 bases between them. This CDR3 has 16 amino acids. PCR was performed a second time for 7 to 11 cycles using a sample-barcoded 5' primer and a J-beta primer mix. Using its own MiXCR run on the 5' RACE reads, TCRdb lists one record per CDR3 protein. The sample holds 540,000 or so distinct CDR3 sequences, under 55% seen once. This sequence originates from an elderly man in good health. The sample comprised blood. V gene TRBV24-1 combines with J gene TRBJ1-1; D is perhaps TRBD1 (6 bases). In DNA, the CDR3 is TGTGCCACCAGTGATTCGGGACACCTCAGTGGGGGTAAAGCTTTCTTT. Residues: CATSDSGHLSGGKAFF.